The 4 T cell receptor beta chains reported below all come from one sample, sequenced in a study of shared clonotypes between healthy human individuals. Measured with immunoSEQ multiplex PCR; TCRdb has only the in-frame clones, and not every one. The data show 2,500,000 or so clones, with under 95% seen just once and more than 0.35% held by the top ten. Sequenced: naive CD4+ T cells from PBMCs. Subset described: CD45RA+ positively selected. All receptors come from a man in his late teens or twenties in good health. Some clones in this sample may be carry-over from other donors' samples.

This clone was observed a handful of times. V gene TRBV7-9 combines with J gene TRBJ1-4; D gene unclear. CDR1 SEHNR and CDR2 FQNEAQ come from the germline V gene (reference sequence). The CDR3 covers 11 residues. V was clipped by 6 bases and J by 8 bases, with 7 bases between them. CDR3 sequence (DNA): TGTGCCAGCAGTTGGGAAGAAAAACTGTTTTTT. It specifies CASSWEEKLFF.

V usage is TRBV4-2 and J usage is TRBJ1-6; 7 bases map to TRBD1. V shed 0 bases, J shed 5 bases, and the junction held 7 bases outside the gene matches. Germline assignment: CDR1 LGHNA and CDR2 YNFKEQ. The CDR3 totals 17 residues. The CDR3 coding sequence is TGTGCCAGCAGCCAAGAGGGGGGCAGGGGGAATAATTCACCCCTCCACTTT. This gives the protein CASSQEGGRGNNSPLHF.

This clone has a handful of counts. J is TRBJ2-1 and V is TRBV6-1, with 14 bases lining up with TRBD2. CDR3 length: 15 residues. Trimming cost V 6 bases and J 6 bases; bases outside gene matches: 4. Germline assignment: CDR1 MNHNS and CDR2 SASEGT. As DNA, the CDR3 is TGTGCCAGCAGATACGGGACTAGCGGGAGCAATGAGCAGTTCTTC. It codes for CASRYGTSGSNEQFF.

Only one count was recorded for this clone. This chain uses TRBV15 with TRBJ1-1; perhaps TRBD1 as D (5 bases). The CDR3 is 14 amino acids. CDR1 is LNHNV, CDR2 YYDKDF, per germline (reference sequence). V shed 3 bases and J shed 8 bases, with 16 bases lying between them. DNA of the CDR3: TGTGCCACCAGCAGGGACCGGGGCAGGAAAGAAGCTTTCTTT. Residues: CATSRDRGRKEAFF.